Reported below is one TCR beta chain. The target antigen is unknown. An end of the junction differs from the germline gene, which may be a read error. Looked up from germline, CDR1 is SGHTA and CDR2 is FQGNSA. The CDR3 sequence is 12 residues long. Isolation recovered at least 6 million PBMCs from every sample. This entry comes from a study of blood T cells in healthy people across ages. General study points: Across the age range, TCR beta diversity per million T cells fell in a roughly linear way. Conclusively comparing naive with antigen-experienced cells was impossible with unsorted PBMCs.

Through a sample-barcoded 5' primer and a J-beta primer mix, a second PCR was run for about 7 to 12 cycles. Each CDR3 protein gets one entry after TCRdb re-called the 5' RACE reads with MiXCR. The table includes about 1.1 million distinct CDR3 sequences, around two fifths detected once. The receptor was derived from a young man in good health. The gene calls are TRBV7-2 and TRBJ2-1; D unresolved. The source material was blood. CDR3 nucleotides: TGTGCCAGCAACTTAGGTGGACGTGAGCAGTTCTTC. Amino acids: CASNLGGREQFF. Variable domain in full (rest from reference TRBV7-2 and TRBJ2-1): GAGVSQSPSNKVTEKGKDVELRCDPISGHTALYWYRQSLGQGLEFLIYFQGNSAPDKSGLPSDRFSAERTGGSVSTLTIQRTQQEDSAVYLCASNLGGREQFFGPGTRLTVL.